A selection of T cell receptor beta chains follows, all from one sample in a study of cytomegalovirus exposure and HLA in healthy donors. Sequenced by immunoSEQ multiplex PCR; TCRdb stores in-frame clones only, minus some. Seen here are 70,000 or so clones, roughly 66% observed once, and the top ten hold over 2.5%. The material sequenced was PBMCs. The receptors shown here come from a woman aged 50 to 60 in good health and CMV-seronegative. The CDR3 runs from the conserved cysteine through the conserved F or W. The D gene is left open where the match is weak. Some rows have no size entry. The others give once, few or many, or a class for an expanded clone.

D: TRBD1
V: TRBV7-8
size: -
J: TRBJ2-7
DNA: TGTGCCAGCAGCTGGACAGGGGAAAGTTTCGGCGAGCAGTACTTC
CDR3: CASSWTGESFGEQYF

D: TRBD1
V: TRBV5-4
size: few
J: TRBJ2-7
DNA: TGTGCCAGCAGAACGTTCGGACAGGGGTATGAGCAGTACTTC
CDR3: CASRTFGQGYEQYF

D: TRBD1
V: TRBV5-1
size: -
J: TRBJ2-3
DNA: TGCGCCAGCAGCAACCCGGGGACAGCACCAGATACGCAGTATTTT
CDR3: CASSNPGTAPDTQYF

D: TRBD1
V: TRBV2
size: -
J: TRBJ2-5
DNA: TGTGCCAGCAGTAGACAGGGGGGGAGGGAGACCCAGTACTTC
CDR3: CASSRQGGRETQYF

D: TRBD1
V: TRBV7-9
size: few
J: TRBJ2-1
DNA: TGTGCCAGCAGCTCGTACAGGGGTACCTACAATGAGCAGTTCTTC
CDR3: CASSSYRGTYNEQFF

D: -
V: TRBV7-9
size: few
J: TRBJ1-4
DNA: TGTGCCAGCAGCTTAGGCACAGCCGATGAAAAACTGTTTTTT
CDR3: CASSLGTADEKLFF

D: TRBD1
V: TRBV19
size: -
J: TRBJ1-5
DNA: TGTGCCAGTAGTCCGGGACAGGGGAGGGTAGGAAATCAGCCCCAGCATTTT
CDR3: CASSPGQGRVGNQPQHF

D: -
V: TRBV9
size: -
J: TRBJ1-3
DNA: TGTGCCAGCAGCGTCAGACAGGTCCTCTCTGGAAACACCATATATTTT
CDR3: CASSVRQVLSGNTIYF

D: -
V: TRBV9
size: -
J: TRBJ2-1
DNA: TGTGCCAGCAGCGTAGGGGCAGTGGCCAATGAGCAGTTCTTC
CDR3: CASSVGAVANEQFF

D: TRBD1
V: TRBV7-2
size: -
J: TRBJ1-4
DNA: TGTGCCAGCAGCTTACTTCGGACAGGGGAACTGTTTTTT
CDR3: CASSLLRTGELFF

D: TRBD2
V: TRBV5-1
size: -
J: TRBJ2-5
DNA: TGCGCCAGCAGACTATCTTTAGCGGGAGGGCCGGAAGAGACCCAGTACTTC
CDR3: CASRLSLAGGPEETQYF

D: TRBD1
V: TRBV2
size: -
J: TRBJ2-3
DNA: TGTGCCAGCAGTCGTGACAGGGGCGCAGATACGCAGTATTTT
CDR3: CASSRDRGADTQYF

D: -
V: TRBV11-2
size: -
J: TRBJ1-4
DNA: TGTGCCAGCAGCTTAGGAGGGTTGGGGGAAAAACTGTTTTTT
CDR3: CASSLGGLGEKLFF

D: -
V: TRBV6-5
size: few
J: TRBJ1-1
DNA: TGTGCCAGCAGTCGACAGGCCATGAACACTGAAGCTTTCTTT
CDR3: CASSRQAMNTEAFF

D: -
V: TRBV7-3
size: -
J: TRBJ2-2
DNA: TGTGCCAGCAGCTTACTGAGGGTCGTGGGCACCGGGGAGCTGTTTTTT
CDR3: CASSLLRVVGTGELFF

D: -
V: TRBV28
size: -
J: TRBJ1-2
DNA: TGTGCCAGCAGTTTAGAGATTTATGGCTACACCTTC
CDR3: CASSLEIYGYTF

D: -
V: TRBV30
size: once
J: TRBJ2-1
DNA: TGTGCCTGGAGTGGCAGGGTAAAGTACAATGAGCAGTTCTTC
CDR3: CAWSGRVKYNEQFF

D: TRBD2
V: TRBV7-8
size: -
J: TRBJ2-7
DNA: TGTGCCAGCAGCGGGACTAGCGGGAGTGGATACGAGCAGTACTTC
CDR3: CASSGTSGSGYEQYF

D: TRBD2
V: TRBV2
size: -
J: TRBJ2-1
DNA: TGTGCCAGCAGTGCGCTTTCTAGCGGGGGGACATCCTACAATGAGCAGTTCTTC
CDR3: CASSALSSGGTSYNEQFF

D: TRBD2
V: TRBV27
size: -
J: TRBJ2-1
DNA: TGTGCCAGCAGTTTATCTAGCGGGAGCTCCTACAATGAGCAGTTCTTC
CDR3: CASSLSSGSSYNEQFF

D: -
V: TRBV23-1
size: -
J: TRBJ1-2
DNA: TGCGCCAGCAGCCAAGTGGTGGCAGTACCCTTCGCTAACTATGGCTACACCTTC
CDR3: CASSQVVAVPFANYGYTF

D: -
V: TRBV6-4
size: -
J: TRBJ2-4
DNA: TGTGCCAGCAGTGACTCGAACGAGGACATTCAGTACTTC
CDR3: CASSDSNEDIQYF

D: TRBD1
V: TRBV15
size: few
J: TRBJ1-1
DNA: TGTGCCACCAGCGGCAGGACAGGGGGTCCTGAAGCTTTCTTT
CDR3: CATSGRTGGPEAFF

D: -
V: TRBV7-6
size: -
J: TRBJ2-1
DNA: TGTGCCAGCAGCTTCCGCCGGAGCTCCTACAATGAGCAGTTCTTC
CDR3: CASSFRRSSYNEQFF

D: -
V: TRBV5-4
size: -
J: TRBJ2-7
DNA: TGTGCCAGCAGCTTGGTTGGGGGCGACGTCTACGAGCAGTACTTC
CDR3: CASSLVGGDVYEQYF

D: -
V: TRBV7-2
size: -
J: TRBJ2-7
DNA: TGTGCCAGCAGCTCCCGGGGTACTTGGTTAAATCGGCAGTACTTC
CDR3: CASSSRGTWLNRQYF

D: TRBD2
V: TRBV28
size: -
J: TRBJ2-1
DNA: TGTGCCAGCAGTTTATCGCAAGCGGGATCGGGAAATGAGCAGTTCTTC
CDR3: CASSLSQAGSGNEQFF